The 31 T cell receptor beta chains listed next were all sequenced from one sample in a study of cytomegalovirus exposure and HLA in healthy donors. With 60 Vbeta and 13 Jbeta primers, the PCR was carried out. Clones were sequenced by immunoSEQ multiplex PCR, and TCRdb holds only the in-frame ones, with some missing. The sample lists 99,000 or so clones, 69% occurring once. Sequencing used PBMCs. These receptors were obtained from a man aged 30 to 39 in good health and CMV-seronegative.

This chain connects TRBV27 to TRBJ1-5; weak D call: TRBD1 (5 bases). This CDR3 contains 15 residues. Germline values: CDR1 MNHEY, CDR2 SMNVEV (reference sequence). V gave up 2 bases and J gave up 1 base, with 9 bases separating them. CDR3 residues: CASSLREGSNQPQHF. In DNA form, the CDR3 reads TGTGCCAGCAGTTTAAGGGAGGGGAGCAATCAGCCCCAGCATTTT.

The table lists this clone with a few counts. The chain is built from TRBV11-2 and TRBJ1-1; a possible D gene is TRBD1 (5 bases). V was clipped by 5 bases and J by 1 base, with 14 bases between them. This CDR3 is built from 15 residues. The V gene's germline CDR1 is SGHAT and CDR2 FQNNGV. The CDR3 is CASSPRWRGNTEAFF. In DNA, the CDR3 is TGTGCCAGCAGCCCACGGTGGAGGGGGAACACTGAAGCTTTCTTT. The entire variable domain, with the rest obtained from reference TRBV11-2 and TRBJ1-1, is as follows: EAGVAQSPRYKIIEKRQSVAFWCNPISGHATLYWYQQILGQGPKLLIQFQNNGVVDDSQLPKDRFSAERLKGVDSTLKIQPAKLEDSAVYLCASSPRWRGNTEAFFGQGTRLTVV.

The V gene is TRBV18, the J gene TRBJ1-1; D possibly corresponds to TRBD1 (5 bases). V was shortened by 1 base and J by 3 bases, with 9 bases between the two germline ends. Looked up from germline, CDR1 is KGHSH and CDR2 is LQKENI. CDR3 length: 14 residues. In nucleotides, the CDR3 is TGTGCCAGCTCACCACAGGGAGGGGACACTGAAGCTTTCTTT. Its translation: CASSPQGGDTEAFF.

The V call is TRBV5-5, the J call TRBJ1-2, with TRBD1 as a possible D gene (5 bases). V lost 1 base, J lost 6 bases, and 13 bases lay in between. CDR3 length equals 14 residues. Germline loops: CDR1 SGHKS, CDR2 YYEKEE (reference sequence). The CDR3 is CASSLTGDRDGYTF. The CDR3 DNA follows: TGTGCCAGCAGCTTGACGGGGGACCGAGATGGCTACACCTTC.

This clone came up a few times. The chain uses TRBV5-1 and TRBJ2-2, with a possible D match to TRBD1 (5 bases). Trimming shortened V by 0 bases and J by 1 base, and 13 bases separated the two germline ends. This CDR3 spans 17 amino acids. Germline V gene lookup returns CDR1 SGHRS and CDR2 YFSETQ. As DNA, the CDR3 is TGCGCCAGCAGCTTGGCGTCAGGGAACCTGAACACCGGGGAGCTGTTTTTT. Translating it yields CASSLASGNLNTGELFF.

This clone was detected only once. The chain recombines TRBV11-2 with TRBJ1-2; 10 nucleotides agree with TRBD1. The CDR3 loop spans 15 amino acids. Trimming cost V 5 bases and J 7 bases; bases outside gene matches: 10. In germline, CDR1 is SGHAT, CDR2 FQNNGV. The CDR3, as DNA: TGTGCCAGCAGCGTCAGACAGGGGGCGCTCGGTGGCTACACCTTC. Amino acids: CASSVRQGALGGYTF.

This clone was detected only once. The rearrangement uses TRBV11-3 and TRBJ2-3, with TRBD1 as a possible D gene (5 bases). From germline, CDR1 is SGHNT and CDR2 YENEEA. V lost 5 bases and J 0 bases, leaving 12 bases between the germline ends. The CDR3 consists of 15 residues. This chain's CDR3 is CASSRRGISTDTQYF. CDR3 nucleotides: TGTGCCAGCAGCCGAAGGGGAATTAGCACAGATACGCAGTATTTT. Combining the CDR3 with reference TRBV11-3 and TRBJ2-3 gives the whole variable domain EAGVVQSPRYKIIEKKQPVAFWCNPISGHNTLYWYLQNLGQGPELLIRYENEEAVDDSQLPKDRFSAERLKGVDSTLKIQPAELGDSAVYLCASSRRGISTDTQYFGPGTRLTVL.

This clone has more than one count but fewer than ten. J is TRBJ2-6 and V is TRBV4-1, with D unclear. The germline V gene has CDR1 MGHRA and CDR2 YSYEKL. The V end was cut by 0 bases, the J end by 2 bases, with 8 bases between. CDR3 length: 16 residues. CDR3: CASSQDMSAGANVLTF. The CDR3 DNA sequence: TGCGCCAGCAGCCAAGATATGAGCGCTGGGGCCAACGTCCTGACTTTC.

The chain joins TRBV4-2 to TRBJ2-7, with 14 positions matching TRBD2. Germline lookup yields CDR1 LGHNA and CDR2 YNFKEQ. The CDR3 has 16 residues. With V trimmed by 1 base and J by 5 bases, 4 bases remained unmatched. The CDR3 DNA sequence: TGTGCCAGCAGCCAAGGACTAGCGGGAGGGAAGAACGAGCAGTACTTC. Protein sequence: CASSQGLAGGKNEQYF.

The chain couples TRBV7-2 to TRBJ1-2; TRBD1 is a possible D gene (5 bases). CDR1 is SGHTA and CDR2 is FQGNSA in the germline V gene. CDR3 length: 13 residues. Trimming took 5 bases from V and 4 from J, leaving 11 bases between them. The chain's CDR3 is CASSPPGGYGYTF. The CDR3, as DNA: TGTGCCAGCAGCCCCCCGGGGGGCTATGGCTACACCTTC.

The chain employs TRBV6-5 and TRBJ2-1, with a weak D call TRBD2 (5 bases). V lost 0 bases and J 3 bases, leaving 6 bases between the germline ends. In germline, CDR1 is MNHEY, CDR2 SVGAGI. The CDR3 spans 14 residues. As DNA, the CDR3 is TGTGCCAGCAGTTACTCGGAGGACTACAATGAGCAGTTCTTC. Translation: CASSYSEDYNEQFF.

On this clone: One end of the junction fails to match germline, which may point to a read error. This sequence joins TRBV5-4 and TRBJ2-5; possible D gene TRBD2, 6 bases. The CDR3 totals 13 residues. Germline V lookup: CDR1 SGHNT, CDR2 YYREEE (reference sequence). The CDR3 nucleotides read TGTGCCAGCAGCCTACCGGGAGACATACGATCGAACTTC. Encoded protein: CASSLPGDIRSNF.

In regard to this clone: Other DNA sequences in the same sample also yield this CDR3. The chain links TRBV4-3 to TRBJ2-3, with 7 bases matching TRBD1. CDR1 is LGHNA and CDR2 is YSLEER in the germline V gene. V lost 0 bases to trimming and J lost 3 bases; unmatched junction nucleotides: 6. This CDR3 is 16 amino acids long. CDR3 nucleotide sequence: TGCGCCAGCAGCCAAGACCGACAGGGCCCTACAGATACGCAGTATTTT. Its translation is CASSQDRQGPTDTQYF.

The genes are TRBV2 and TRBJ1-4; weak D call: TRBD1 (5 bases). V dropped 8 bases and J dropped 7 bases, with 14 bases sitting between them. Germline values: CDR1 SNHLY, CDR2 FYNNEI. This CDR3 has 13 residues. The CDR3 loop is CASGAQGLEKLFF. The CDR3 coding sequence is TGTGCCAGCGGGGCTCAGGGCCTTGAAAAACTGTTTTTT.

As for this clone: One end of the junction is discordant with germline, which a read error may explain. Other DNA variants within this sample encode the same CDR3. CDR3 protein: CASNLGGSNTEAFF. Written as DNA, the CDR3 is TGCGCCAGTAACCTAGGCGGGTCGAACACTGAAGCTTTCTTT. The rearrangement joins TRBV19 to TRBJ1-1, with D hard to call. The CDR3 has 14 residues. CDR1 is LNHDA, CDR2 SQIVND, per germline (reference sequence).

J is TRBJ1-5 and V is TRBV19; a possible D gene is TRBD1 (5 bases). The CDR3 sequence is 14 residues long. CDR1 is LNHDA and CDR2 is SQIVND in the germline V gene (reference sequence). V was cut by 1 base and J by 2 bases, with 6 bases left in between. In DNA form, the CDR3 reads TGTGCCAGTAGTATAGCGGGGGGCAATCAGCCCCAGCATTTT. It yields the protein CASSIAGGNQPQHF.

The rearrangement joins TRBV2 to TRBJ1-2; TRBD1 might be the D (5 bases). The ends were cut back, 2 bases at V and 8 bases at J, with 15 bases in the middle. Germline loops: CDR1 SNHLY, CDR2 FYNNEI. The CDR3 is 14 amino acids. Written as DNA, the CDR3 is TGTGCCAGCAGTGAATTCTTACAGGCGCAAGGCTACACCTTC. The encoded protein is CASSEFLQAQGYTF.

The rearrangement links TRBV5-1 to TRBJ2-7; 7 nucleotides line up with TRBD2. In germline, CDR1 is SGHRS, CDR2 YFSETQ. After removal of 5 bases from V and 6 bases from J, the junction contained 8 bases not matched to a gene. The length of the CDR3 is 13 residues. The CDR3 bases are TGCGCCAGCAGGGGTGGGGGGGTTGCCGAGCAGTACTTC. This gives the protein CASRGGGVAEQYF.

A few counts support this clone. The CDR3 DNA sequence: TGTGCCTGGAGTGTACTGACGGGTAATGAAAAACTGTTTTTT. This encodes CAWSVLTGNEKLFF. This rearrangement joins TRBV30 to TRBJ1-4; D remains ambiguous. Germline V CDR1 and CDR2: GTSNPN, SVGIG (reference sequence). Trimming stripped 0 bases from V and 4 bases from J, with 9 bases between. The CDR3 is 14 residues long.

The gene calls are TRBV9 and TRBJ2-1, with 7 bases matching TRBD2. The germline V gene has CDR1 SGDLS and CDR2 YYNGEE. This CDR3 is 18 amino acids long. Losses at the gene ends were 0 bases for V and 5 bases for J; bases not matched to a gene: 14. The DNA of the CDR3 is TGTGCCAGCAGCGTAGTTGTGGGGGGGAGCGGACTCGACAATGAGCAGTTCTTC. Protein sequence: CASSVVVGGSGLDNEQFF.

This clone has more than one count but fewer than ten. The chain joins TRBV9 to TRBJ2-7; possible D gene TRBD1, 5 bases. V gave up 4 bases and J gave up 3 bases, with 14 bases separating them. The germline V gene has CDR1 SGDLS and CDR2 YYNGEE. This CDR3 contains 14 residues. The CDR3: CASSPFRDHYEQYF. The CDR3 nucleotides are TGTGCCAGCAGCCCTTTCAGGGATCACTACGAGCAGTACTTC.

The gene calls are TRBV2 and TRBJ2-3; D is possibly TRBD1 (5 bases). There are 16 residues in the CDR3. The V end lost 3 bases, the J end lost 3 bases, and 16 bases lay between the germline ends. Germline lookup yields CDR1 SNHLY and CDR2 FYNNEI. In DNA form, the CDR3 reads TGTGCCAGCAGTGAGCCGCTAGGGGCGTCTACAGATACGCAGTATTTT. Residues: CASSEPLGASTDTQYF.

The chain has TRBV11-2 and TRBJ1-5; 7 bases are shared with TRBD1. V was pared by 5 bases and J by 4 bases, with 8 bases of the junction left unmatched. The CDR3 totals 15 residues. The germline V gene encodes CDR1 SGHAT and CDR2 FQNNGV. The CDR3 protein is CASSPQLQGNQPQHF. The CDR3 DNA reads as TGTGCCAGCAGCCCACAACTACAGGGGAATCAGCCCCAGCATTTT.

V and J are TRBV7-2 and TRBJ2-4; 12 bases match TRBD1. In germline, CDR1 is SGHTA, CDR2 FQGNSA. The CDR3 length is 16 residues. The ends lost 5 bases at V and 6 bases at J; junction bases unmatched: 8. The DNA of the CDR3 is TGTGCCAGCAGCAGGGGACAGGGGGCTTCTACAAACATTCAGTACTTC. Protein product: CASSRGQGASTNIQYF. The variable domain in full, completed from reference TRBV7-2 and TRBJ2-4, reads GAGVSQSPSNKVTEKGKDVELRCDPISGHTALYWYRQSLGQGLEFLIYFQGNSAPDKSGLPSDRFSAERTGGSVSTLTIQRTQQEDSAVYLCASSRGQGASTNIQYFGAGTRLSVL.

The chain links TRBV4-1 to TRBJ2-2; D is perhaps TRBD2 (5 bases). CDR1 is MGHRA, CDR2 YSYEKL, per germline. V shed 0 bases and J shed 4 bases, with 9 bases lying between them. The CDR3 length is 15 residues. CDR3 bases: TGCGCCAGCAGCCAAGAGGTAGGAGGCACCGGGGAGCTGTTTTTT. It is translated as CASSQEVGGTGELFF.

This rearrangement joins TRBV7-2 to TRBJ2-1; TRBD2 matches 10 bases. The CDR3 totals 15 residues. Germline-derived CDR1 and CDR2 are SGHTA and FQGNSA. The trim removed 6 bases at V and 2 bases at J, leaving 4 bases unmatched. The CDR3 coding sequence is TGTGCCAGCAGGAGAGCGGGAGGGCCCTACAATGAGCAGTTCTTC. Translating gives CASRRAGGPYNEQFF. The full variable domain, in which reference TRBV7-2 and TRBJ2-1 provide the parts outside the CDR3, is GAGVSQSPSNKVTEKGKDVELRCDPISGHTALYWYRQSLGQGLEFLIYFQGNSAPDKSGLPSDRFSAERTGGSVSTLTIQRTQQEDSAVYLCASRRAGGPYNEQFFGPGTRLTVL.

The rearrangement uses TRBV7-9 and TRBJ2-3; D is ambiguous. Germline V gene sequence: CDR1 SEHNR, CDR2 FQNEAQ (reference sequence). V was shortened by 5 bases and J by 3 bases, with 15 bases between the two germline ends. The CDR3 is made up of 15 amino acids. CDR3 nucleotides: TGTGCCAGCAGCCCCGGCCTCCCGGGTACAGATACGCAGTATTTT. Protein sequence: CASSPGLPGTDTQYF.

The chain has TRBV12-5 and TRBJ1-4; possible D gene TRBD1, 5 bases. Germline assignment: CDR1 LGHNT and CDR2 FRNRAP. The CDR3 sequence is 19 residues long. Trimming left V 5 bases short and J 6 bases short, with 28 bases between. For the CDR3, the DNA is TGTGCTAGTGGTCCCTTTCGCGGGGGGGTTAAGGTTCTTTATGAAAAACTGTTTTTT. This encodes CASGPFRGGVKVLYEKLFF.

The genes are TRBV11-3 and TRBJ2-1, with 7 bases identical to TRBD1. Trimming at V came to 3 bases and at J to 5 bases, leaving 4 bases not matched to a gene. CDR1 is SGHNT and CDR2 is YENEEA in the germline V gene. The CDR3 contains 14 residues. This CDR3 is CASSFDRAHNEQFF. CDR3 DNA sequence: TGTGCCAGCAGCTTCGACAGGGCGCACAATGAGCAGTTCTTC.

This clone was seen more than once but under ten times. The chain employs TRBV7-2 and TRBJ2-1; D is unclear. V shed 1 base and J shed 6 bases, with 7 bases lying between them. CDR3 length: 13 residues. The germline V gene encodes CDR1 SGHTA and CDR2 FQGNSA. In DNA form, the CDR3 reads TGTGCCAGCAGCTTAGTACAGATCAATGAGCAGTTCTTC. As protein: CASSLVQINEQFF.

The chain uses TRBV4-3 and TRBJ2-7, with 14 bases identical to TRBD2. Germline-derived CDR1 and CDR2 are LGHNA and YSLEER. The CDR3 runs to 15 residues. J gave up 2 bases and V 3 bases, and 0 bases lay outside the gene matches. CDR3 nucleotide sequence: TGCGCCAGCAGCCAGACTAGCGGGAGGGCCTACGAGCAGTACTTC. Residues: CASSQTSGRAYEQYF.